This TCR beta chain was sequenced for a study of naive and memory T cell subsets (dated by TCRdb to 2017 to 2019). Regarding the study in general: Sorted naive and memory T cell subsets from peripheral blood were analyzed in the study using a UMI-based, open-source pipeline for TCR alpha and beta sequencing. RNA was DNase-treated and reverse transcribed with TCR constant-region primers, mostly using SuperScript III. Complete agreement was observed between the functional CMV T cell responses and the IgG serology results.

Paper-wide results and their limitations: The repertoire findings for the naive and memory subsets could not be validated against a ground truth, as none was available. A few larger clonotypes were present in naive repertoires, particularly the CD8 repertoires, and these clonotypes were possibly memory cells re-expressing CD45RA. In both CD4 and CD8 cells, the Gini index increased while Shannon and inverse Simpson diversity decreased from naive through CM, EM and EMRA. A power law was followed by TCR abundance, with an exponent that differed between naive and memory subsets but was consistent across the three individuals. RNA-based TCR counts may be affected by expression changes linked to T cell activation and differentiation. Single alpha or beta chain sequences, rather than paired alpha/beta receptors, were used to define clonotypes. After error correction, only a single occurrence was seen for over 85% of naive TCR sequences, so much steeper abundance distributions were produced than in memory subsets.

The library relied on UMI-ligation and nested PCR. An equimolar mix of two oligonucleotides covering both TRBC1 and TRBC2 was used as the beta constant-region primer. A single-stranded oligonucleotide carrying the SP2 primer and a 12-nucleotide UMI was ligated to the 3' end of the cDNA by T4 RNA ligase 1. Four rounds of PCR, combining the SP2 primer with nested alpha and beta constant-region primers, were used to amplify the ligated cDNA. Incubation of the ligation reaction lasted roughly 19-24 hours at 16 degrees C. PCR2 was typically performed as a SYBR Green qPCR and was stopped at a predetermined threshold so that over-amplification was prevented. Every purification after the first one was done using Agencourt AMPure XP magnetic beads. Libraries were quantified by Qubit and checked on a TapeStation, where a main peak was expected near 650 bp. Pooled libraries were sequenced on an Illumina MiSeq using v2 2x251 paired-end kits, and typically about 0.95-2.3 million reads were obtained per sample. Each sample library was pooled at 4 nM, and roughly 5-7.5% PhiX was included to improve cluster recognition. As for how the authors treated the data: V and J genes were assigned to Demultiplexor-processed FASTQ reads by Decombinator through tag matching, with a single base-pair mismatch being allowed. Collapsinator used UMIs to correct both sequencing errors and frequency errors arising from PCR heterogeneity. CDR3Translator translated TCRs and extracted CDR3s from the conserved cysteine to the FGXG phenylalanine, flagging non-productive sequences. Gini, Shannon entropy and inverse Simpson indices were calculated on repertoires subsampled to equal numbers of UMI-defined TCRs. Within the linear range, a power law was fitted by maximum likelihood to the distributions of clonotype abundance. On one naive CD8 sample, the pipeline and MIGEC gave similar UMI counts, unique TCR numbers and clonal distributions. In one analysis, naive TCRs that were also found in any memory subset of the same donor were excluded from the naive repertoire. The repertoires were searched for approximately 7,000 CMV-associated CDR3 sequences that had been compiled from VDJdb and a published dataset. TCRdb reprocessed the public reads (quality trimming at Q25 with fastp, clone calling with MiXCR) and kept in-frame beta chains. Records with the same CDR3 protein are collapsed into one entry carrying the most frequent genes and DNA. The V and J calls were not made by the authors but by TCRdb's processing. The sample table lists 140,000 to 150,000 distinct CDR3 sequences, about a sixth of them with a count of one. Just over 0.14% of the sample lies in the top ten.

From the second PCR step onward, the TCR alpha chain libraries and the TCR beta chain libraries were amplified separately. Donor CMV status was determined by IFNgamma production from CD4+ T cells after overnight stimulation of fresh PBMCs with CMV viral lysate. Miltenyi beads were used first to positively select CD4 T cells, and CD8 T cells were then positively selected from the CD4-negative fraction. Cells were stained for CD3, CD4, CD8, CD45RA, CD27 and a live/dead dye and were sorted on a BD Aria II into four subsets based on CD45RA and CD27. A few healthy volunteers provided blood, and the blood of each volunteer was split into CD4 and CD8 T cells and then into four differentiation subsets. Around 110 ml of peripheral blood was taken from each donor, and PBMC were separated by density-gradient centrifugation on Ficoll-Paque PLUS. Sorted cells were lysed in RLT buffer, after which RNA was extracted using a Qiagen RNeasy kit and stored at -80 degrees C.

This clonotype has only a few counts. Its antigen remains undetermined. No qualities accompany the bases; no much larger clone lies one base away. Sequenced material: naive CD4+ T cells from blood. Read against the paper, the sample's cell subset or site label means: naive T cells, CD45RA high CD27+. The origin of this receptor is a human donor in good health.

The CDR3 reads as follows: CASSLGLAGDVETQYF. The nucleotide sequence reads TGCGCCAGCAGCCTAGGACTAGCGGGAGACGTTGAGACCCAGTACTTC. The chain links TRBV5-1 with TRBJ2-5; TRBD2 matches 13 bases in the middle. The CDR3, cysteine through phenylalanine, is 16 amino acids long. CDR3 DNA only is kept here, 48 bases in frame from base 1. According to the germline V gene, CDR1 reads SGHRS and CDR2 reads YFSETQ. V is cut back by 4 bases and J by 5 bases, with 8 bases in the junction unmatched. This CDR3, with the reference TRBV5-1 and TRBJ2-5 proteins standing in past its ends, gives the full variable domain KAGVTQTPRYLIKTRGQQVTLSCSPISGHRSVSWYQQTPGQGLQFLFEYFSETQRNKGNFPGRFSGRQFSNSRSEMNVSTLELGDSALYLCASSLGLAGDVETQYFGPGTRLLVL.